The clone carrying this T cell receptor beta chain was detected a few times. Antigen specificity is unknown. Unique molecular identifiers were built into the TCR beta cDNA libraries. Each sample of roughly 0.95 to 10 million input T cells yielded about 500,000 cDNA molecules, so each molecule approximated one T cell. TCRdb recomputed calls from the PCR reads with MiXCR, one row per CDR3 protein. The profile shows roughly 600,000 distinct CDR3 sequences, roughly 45% of them singletons. This sample was taken from a study of post-analysis software for immune sequencing data. The overall study: Patients had relapsing-remitting, secondary progressive or progressive-relapsing multiple sclerosis; some lacked subtype.

Study outcomes and limitations: Patients carried roughly 5 TRBV segments more frequently than controls did, and TRBV5-6, TRBV5-1 and TRBV20-1 were among them. Multiple sclerosis patients had significantly lower normalized Chao1 diversity than controls.

The CDR3 has 16 amino acids. Trimming stripped 3 bases from V and 1 base from J, with 15 bases between. Germline CDR1 is MNHEY and CDR2 is SVGAGI. The chain joins TRBV6-5 to TRBJ2-5; D is tentatively TRBD1 or TRBD2 (6 bases each). What was sequenced was blood. This clonotype originated in a girl between 5 and 17 years old with multiple sclerosis. The CDR3 here is CASSYRGRLLQETQYF. The CDR3 DNA sequence: TGTGCCAGCAGTTATCGGGGGCGCCTCCTCCAAGAGACCCAGTACTTC.